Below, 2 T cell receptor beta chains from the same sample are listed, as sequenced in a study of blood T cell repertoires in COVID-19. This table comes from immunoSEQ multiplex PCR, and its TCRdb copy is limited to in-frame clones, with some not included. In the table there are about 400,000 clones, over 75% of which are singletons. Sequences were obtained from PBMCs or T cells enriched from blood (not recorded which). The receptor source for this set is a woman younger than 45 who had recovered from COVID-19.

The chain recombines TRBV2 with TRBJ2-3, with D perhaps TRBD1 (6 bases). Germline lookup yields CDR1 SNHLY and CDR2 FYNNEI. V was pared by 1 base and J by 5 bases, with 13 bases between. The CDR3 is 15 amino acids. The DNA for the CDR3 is TGTGCCAGCAGTGAAGGGCAGGGGATAGGAGATACGCAGTATTTT. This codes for CASSEGQGIGDTQYF.

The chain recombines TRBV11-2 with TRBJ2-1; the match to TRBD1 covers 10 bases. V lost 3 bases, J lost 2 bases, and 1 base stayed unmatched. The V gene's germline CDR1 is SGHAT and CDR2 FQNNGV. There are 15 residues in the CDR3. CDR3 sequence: CASSLTGGTYNEQFF. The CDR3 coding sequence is TGTGCCAGCAGCTTGACAGGGGGCACCTACAATGAGCAGTTCTTC.